Below, 9 T cell receptor beta chains from the same sample are listed, as sequenced in a study of blood T cells in healthy people across ages. Combining a sample-barcoded 5' primer with a J-beta primer mix, a second PCR ran for roughly 7 to 11 cycles. One entry per CDR3 protein results from TCRdb running MiXCR on the 5' RACE reads. The profile shows roughly 730,000 distinct CDR3 sequences, roughly three fifths of them singletons. Sequenced: blood. The receptors stem from a man in his forties in good health.

This chain links TRBV28 with TRBJ2-7, with TRBD2 identical over 7 bases. V dropped 3 bases and J dropped 5; count of bases not matched to a gene: 19. Germline values: CDR1 MDHEN, CDR2 SYDVKM. This CDR3 is 18 amino acids long. The CDR3 DNA reads as TGTGCCAGCAGTTTCCAGGCTAGCGGAGCGACGGACCGCAACGAGCAGTACTTC. Its protein is CASSFQASGATDRNEQYF.

The chain has TRBV10-3 and TRBJ2-5; unclear D gene. Germline CDR1 ENHRY, CDR2 SYGVKD. The CDR3 has 13 amino acids. Trimming took off 4 bases at V and 3 bases at J, with 9 bases between the two ends. CDR3 sequence: CAISALREETQYF. CDR3 sequence (DNA): TGTGCCATCAGTGCACTCCGGGAAGAGACCCAGTACTTC.

The chain employs TRBV15 and TRBJ2-7; the match to TRBD1 covers 8 bases. V lost 3 bases, J lost 0 bases, and 4 bases stayed unmatched. Germline CDR1 and CDR2: LNHNV and YYDKDF (reference sequence). The CDR3 totals 15 residues. CDR3 sequence: CATSRGQANSYEQYF. The CDR3, as DNA: TGTGCCACCAGCAGGGGACAGGCCAACTCCTACGAGCAGTACTTC.

The chain links TRBV12-3 or TRBV12-4 to TRBJ2-1; 7 bases fit TRBD2. The CDR3 extends over 14 amino acids. The V gene end was trimmed by 7 bases and the J gene end by 13 bases; junction bases not matched to a gene: 16. The CDR3 sequence is CASIRGAGAGEQFF. In DNA form, the CDR3 reads TGTGCCAGCATAAGAGGCGCGGGTGCGGGGGAACAGTTCTTC.

V usage is TRBV3-1 and J usage is TRBJ2-7, with D hard to call. The ends were cut back, 0 bases at V and 6 bases at J, with 18 bases in the middle. Germline V gene lookup returns CDR1 LGHDT and CDR2 YNNKEL (reference sequence). The CDR3 has 16 residues. In nucleotides, the CDR3 is TGTGCCAGCAGCCAAGACCGATCTCCCAGAGTCGGCGAGCAGTACTTC. Its protein product is CASSQDRSPRVGEQYF.

V is TRBV20-1 and J is TRBJ1-6; maybe TRBD1 (6 bases). This CDR3 has 13 amino acids. Looked up from germline, CDR1 is DFQATT and CDR2 is SNEGSKA (reference sequence). Trimming removed 4 bases from V and 7 bases from J, with 11 bases in between. This CDR3 reads CSATGQRNSPLHF. The CDR3 DNA reads TGCAGTGCTACCGGACAGAGGAATTCACCCCTCCACTTT.

This chain uses TRBV9 with TRBJ2-7, with D possibly matching TRBD1 (6 bases). The CDR3 has 15 residues. The V gene's germline CDR1 is SGDLS and CDR2 YYNGEE. The V gene lost 0 bases and the J gene lost 0 bases, with 10 bases spanning the gap. The CDR3 nucleotides read TGTGCCAGCAGCGTAGAGGGACAATTCTCCTACGAGCAGTACTTC. This translates into CASSVEGQFSYEQYF.

The CDR3 is CASTTTGPNEKLFF. CDR3 nucleotides: TGTGCCAGCACCACGACAGGCCCTAATGAAAAACTGTTTTTT. The rearrangement joins TRBV12-3 or TRBV12-4 to TRBJ1-4, with a tentative D call TRBD1 (6 bases). V was trimmed by 7 bases and J by 3 bases, leaving 12 bases between them. The CDR3 contains 14 residues.

The table lists this clonotype with many counts. This chain uses TRBV6-1 with TRBJ2-7, with 13 positions matching TRBD2. Looked up from germline, CDR1 is MNHNS and CDR2 is SASEGT. The CDR3 loop spans 15 amino acids. V gave up 4 bases and J gave up 0 bases; unmatched junction bases: 0. The CDR3 coding sequence is TGTGCCAGCAGTGGGACTAGCGGGAGCTCCTACGAGCAGTACTTC. This encodes CASSGTSGSSYEQYF.